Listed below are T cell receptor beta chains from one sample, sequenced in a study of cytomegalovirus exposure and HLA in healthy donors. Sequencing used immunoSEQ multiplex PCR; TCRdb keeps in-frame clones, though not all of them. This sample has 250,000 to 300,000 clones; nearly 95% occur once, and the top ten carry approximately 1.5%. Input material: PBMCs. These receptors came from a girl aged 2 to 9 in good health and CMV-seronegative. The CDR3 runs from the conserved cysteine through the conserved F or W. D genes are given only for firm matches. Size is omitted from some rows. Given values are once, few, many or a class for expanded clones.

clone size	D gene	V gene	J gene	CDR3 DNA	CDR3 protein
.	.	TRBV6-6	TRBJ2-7	TGTGCCAGCAGTTACTCGAGCGGGCCTTACGAGCAGTACTTC	CASSYSSGPYEQYF
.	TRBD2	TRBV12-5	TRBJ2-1	TGTGCTAGTGGTTTGGGCGGGACTAGCGGGGGTAGGCAGTTCTTC	CASGLGGTSGGRQFF
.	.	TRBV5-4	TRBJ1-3	TGTGCCAGCAGCTTCGGACACGCAGGAAACACCATATATTTT	CASSFGHAGNTIYF
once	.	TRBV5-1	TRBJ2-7	TGCGCCAGCTCCGAAGCCCACGAGCAGTACTTC	CASSEAHEQYF
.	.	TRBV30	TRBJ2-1	TGTGCCGCAATCCAGGGTTATGAGCAGTTCTTC	CAAIQGYEQFF
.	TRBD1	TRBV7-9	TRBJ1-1	TGTTCCAGCAGCTTATGGGACAGTCCTGGTGAAGCTTTCTTT	CSSSLWDSPGEAFF
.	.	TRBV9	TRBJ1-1	TGTGCCAGCAGCGTACGGTACACTGAAGCTTTCTTT	CASSVRYTEAFF
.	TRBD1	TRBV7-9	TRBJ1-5	TGTGCCAGCTCGACAGGGGAGTATCAGCCCCAGCATTTT	CASSTGEYQPQHF
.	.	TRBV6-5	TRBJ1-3	TGTGCCAGCAGTTACTCGTCCATCTCTGGAAACACCATATATTTT	CASSYSSISGNTIYF
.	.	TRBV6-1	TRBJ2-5	TGTGCCAGCAGCCCAACAGGGAAAGAGACCCAGTACTTC	CASSPTGKETQYF
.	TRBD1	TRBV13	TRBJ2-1	TGTGCCAGCAGCTTAGGGACAGGGCTTTACAATGAGCAGTTCTTC	CASSLGTGLYNEQFF
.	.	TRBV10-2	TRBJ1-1	TGCGCCAGCAGTGATGACAGAGTATTCACTGAAGCTTTCTTT	CASSDDRVFTEAFF
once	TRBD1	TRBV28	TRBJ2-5	TGTGCCAGCAGTGAGGGACAGCAAGAGACCCAGTACTTC	CASSEGQQETQYF
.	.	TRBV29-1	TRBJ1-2	TGCAGCGTTGAAGACCCACTTACAGGGATTACTCCCTATGGCTACACCTTC	CSVEDPLTGITPYGYTF
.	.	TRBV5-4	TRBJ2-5	TGTGCCAGCAGCCCGGGACTCCTACAAGAGACCCAGTACTTC	CASSPGLLQETQYF